A selection of T cell receptor beta chains follows, all from one sample in a study of blood T cell repertoires in COVID-19. The protocol was immunoSEQ multiplex PCR, while the TCRdb copy is restricted to in-frame clones and leaves out a portion. This sample has roughly 69,000 clones, with roughly 80% found just once. The sample consisted of PBMCs or T cells enriched from blood (not recorded which). The receptors come from a woman aged 40 to 55 with acute COVID-19. CDR3s include the opening cysteine and the closing phenylalanine or tryptophan. A D gene is named only where the DNA matches it firmly. Rows give clone size only sometimes, using once, few, many, or a class for an expanded clone.

j_call clone_size d_call v_call cdr3_aa cdr3_nt
TRBJ2-2 NA NA TRBV6-4 CASSTGLWTGELFF TGTGCCAGCAGTACAGGGTTGTGGACCGGGGAGCTGTTTTTT
TRBJ2-1 NA TRBD2 TRBV3-1/TRBV3-2 CASSQDLSGRANEQFF TGTGCCAGCAGCCAAGACCTAAGCGGGAGGGCCAATGAGCAGTTCTTC
TRBJ2-3 NA NA TRBV9 CASSESYREPDTQYF TGTGCCAGCAGCGAGTCATACAGGGAGCCAGATACGCAGTATTTT
TRBJ2-1 NA TRBD1 TRBV15 CATSKDRGPLLEQFF TGTGCCACCAGCAAGGACAGGGGGCCCCTATTAGAGCAGTTCTTC
TRBJ1-5 NA NA TRBV6-5 CASRLESLNQPQHF TGTGCCAGCAGACTAGAGAGCCTCAATCAGCCCCAGCATTTT
TRBJ2-5 NA NA TRBV29-1 CSVSDRLIDKETQYF TGCAGCGTCTCAGACAGGCTCATCGACAAAGAGACCCAGTACTTC
TRBJ2-5 NA TRBD2 TRBV20-1 CSASLAGVKETQYF TGCAGTGCTAGTCTGGCGGGGGTAAAAGAGACCCAGTACTTC
TRBJ2-7 NA NA TRBV29-1 CSVEDPIDEQYF TGCAGCGTTGAAGACCCCATAGACGAGCAGTACTTC
TRBJ2-3 NA NA TRBV14 CASSQLRADTQYF TGTGCCAGCAGCCAATTACGGGCAGATACGCAGTATTTT
TRBJ1-5 NA NA TRBV5-5 CASSLVGLRDNQPQHF TGTGCCAGCAGCTTGGTGGGACTCCGGGACAATCAGCCCCAGCATTTT
TRBJ1-1 NA TRBD1 TRBV10-3 CAISELVPDRGNTEAFF TGTGCCATCAGTGAATTGGTTCCGGACAGGGGGAACACTGAAGCTTTCTTT
TRBJ2-5 NA TRBD2 TRBV6-5 CASSYVSGGSEETQYF TGTGCCAGCAGTTACGTCAGCGGGGGGTCAGAAGAGACCCAGTACTTC
TRBJ2-2 NA TRBD2 TRBV29-1 CSVEHGGASGELFF TGCAGCGTTGAGCACGGGGGGGCCTCCGGGGAGCTGTTTTTT
TRBJ1-1 NA NA TRBV29-1 CSANYRATEAFF TGCAGCGCCAATTACAGGGCCACTGAAGCTTTCTTT
TRBJ1-2 once NA TRBV6-1 CASSEGATSNYGYTF TGTGCCAGCAGTGAAGGGGCTACCTCTAACTATGGCTACACCTTC
TRBJ2-1 many NA TRBV7-7 CASSAISGAGAGNEQFF TGTGCTAGCAGCGCCATCTCAGGGGCGGGAGCTGGGAATGAGCAGTTCTTC
TRBJ1-2 NA NA TRBV2 CASSAGPVNYGYTF TGTGCCAGCAGTGCAGGCCCTGTTAACTATGGCTACACCTTC
TRBJ1-2 NA TRBD1 TRBV2 CASSRGRDYGYTF TGTGCCAGCAGTAGGGGGCGCGACTATGGCTACACCTTC
TRBJ1-1 NA NA TRBV28 CASAGREGWNTEAFF TGTGCCAGCGCCGGCAGGGAAGGGTGGAACACTGAAGCTTTCTTT
TRBJ2-2 NA NA TRBV27 CASSLSRTGELFF TGTGCCAGCAGTTTATCGAGAACCGGGGAGCTGTTTTTT
TRBJ2-5 NA NA TRBV5-4 CASSLFGPGEETQYF NA
TRBJ1-5 few NA TRBV5-1 CASSLGGQDGEPQHF TGCGCCAGCAGCTTGGGTGGGCAAGACGGGGAGCCCCAGCATTTT
TRBJ2-3 NA NA TRBV25-1 CASSEYQGLRDTQYF TGTGCCAGCAGTGAATATCAGGGGTTAAGAGATACGCAGTATTTT
TRBJ2-1 NA NA TRBV9 CASHREGSEQFF TGTGCCAGTCACAGGGAGGGTAGTGAGCAGTTCTTC
TRBJ1-4 NA NA TRBV5-1 CASSLVGSGNEKLFF TGCGCCAGCAGCTTGGTTGGCAGCGGAAATGAAAAACTGTTTTTT
TRBJ2-7 NA TRBD2 TRBV28 CASGTGTSAYEQYF TGTGCCAGCGGTACCGGGACTAGCGCCTACGAGCAGTACTTC
TRBJ1-4 NA NA TRBV6-5 CASTQWNEKLFF TGTGCCAGCACCCAGTGGAATGAAAAACTGTTTTTT
TRBJ2-3 NA TRBD2 TRBV20-1 CSASGLAGGHTDTQYF TGCAGTGCTAGTGGACTAGCGGGAGGGCACACAGATACGCAGTATTTT
TRBJ2-3 NA TRBD2 TRBV7-2 CASSLGLAGGPWDTQYF TGTGCCAGCAGCTTAGGTCTAGCGGGGGGGCCATGGGATACGCAGTATTTT
TRBJ1-6 NA TRBD1 TRBV5-1 CASSLTGERNSPLHF TGCGCCAGCAGCCTCACAGGGGAGAGGAATTCACCCCTCCACTTT
TRBJ2-5 few TRBD1 TRBV19 CASSTGRETQYF TGTGCCAGTTCGACAGGGAGAGAGACCCAGTACTTC
TRBJ2-5 NA NA TRBV5-1 CASSSSLGRGAETQYF TGCGCCAGCAGCTCGTCCTTAGGGCGGGGAGCGGAGACCCAGTACTTC
TRBJ1-5 NA NA TRBV7-2 CASSWWLAGNQPQHF TGTGCCAGCAGCTGGTGGTTAGCCGGAAATCAGCCCCAGCATTTT
TRBJ2-5 NA NA TRBV7-9 CASSLLATQETQYF TGTGCCAGCAGCTTATTAGCGACCCAAGAGACCCAGTACTTC
TRBJ2-1 NA TRBD1 TRBV6-2/TRBV6-3 CASSYGGTGVEQFF TGTGCCAGCAGTTACGGCGGGACAGGGGTTGAGCAGTTCTTC
TRBJ2-5 NA TRBD1 TRBV10-3 CAISRDSEETQYF TGTGCCATCAGCCGGGACAGCGAAGAGACCCAGTACTTC
TRBJ1-1 once NA TRBV12-3/TRBV12-4 CVLGGGTEAFF TGTGTTCTCGGGGGGGGCACTGAAGCTTTCTTT
TRBJ1-1 NA TRBD1 TRBV7-9 CASSFPGGGTFF TGTGCCAGCAGCTTTCCAGGGGGCGGGACTTTCTTT
TRBJ2-7 NA TRBD1 TRBV7-9 CASRSPGTGIEQYF TGTGCCAGCAGGTCTCCCGGGACAGGGATTGAGCAGTACTTC
TRBJ1-5 NA NA TRBV24-1 CATSTGFNQPQHF TGTGCCACCAGCACAGGGTTCAATCAGCCCCAGCATTTT
TRBJ2-1 NA TRBD2 TRBV19 CASTRAGTSGGNNEQFF TGTGCCAGTACCCGTGCGGGGACTAGCGGAGGAAACAATGAGCAGTTCTTC
TRBJ2-1 NA TRBD2 TRBV7-6 CASSLVPGGEINEQFF TGTGCCAGCAGCTTAGTCCCCGGGGGGGAGATCAATGAGCAGTTCTTC
TRBJ2-2 NA TRBD2 TRBV4-2 CASSQDGTRWELFF TGTGCCAGCAGCCAAGATGGGACTAGATGGGAGCTGTTTTTT
TRBJ1-4 once TRBD1 TRBV10-3 CAISELARGNTNEKLFF TGTGCCATCAGTGAGTTGGCCAGGGGGAATACTAATGAAAAACTGTTTTTT
TRBJ1-1 NA NA TRBV6-1 CASSEAVTRGTEAFF TGTGCCAGCAGTGAAGCGGTTACAAGGGGGACTGAAGCTTTCTTT
TRBJ1-2 NA NA TRBV3-1/TRBV3-2 CASSQGKGTNYGYTF TGTGCCAGCAGCCAAGGGAAGGGGACTAACTATGGCTACACCTTC
TRBJ1-2 few NA TRBV18 CASSPFRFNYGYTF TGTGCCAGCTCACCATTCAGGTTTAACTATGGCTACACCTTC
TRBJ2-5 few NA TRBV10-2 CATSRQPQETQYF TGCGCCACCTCCCGACAGCCGCAAGAGACCCAGTACTTC
TRBJ2-1 many NA TRBV7-8 CASSFGSGPYNEQFF TGTGCCAGCAGCTTCGGAAGCGGACCGTACAATGAGCAGTTCTTC
TRBJ1-4 NA TRBD1 TRBV28 CASSGLGAGGEKLFF TGTGCCAGCAGTGGCCTGGGGGCAGGGGGTGAAAAACTGTTTTTT
TRBJ2-7 NA TRBD2 TRBV28 CASRFTGLAGSYEQYF TGTGCCAGCAGATTTACGGGACTAGCGGGCTCCTACGAGCAGTACTTC
TRBJ2-1 NA NA TRBV7-3 CASSLIAYNEQFF TGTGCCAGCAGCTTAATTGCGTACAATGAGCAGTTCTTC
TRBJ2-1 NA TRBD1 TRBV7-6 CASSLASLRGPKYNEQFF TGTGCCAGCAGCTTAGCCTCGTTGAGGGGGCCCAAATACAATGAGCAGTTCTTC
TRBJ1-5 NA TRBD1 TRBV2 CASSLNRGSNQPQHF TGTGCCAGCAGTTTGAACAGGGGAAGCAATCAGCCCCAGCATTTT
TRBJ1-5 few TRBD1 TRBV28 CATQDRGNQPQHF TGTGCCACTCAAGACAGGGGTAATCAGCCCCAGCATTTT